This T cell receptor (beta chain) was sequenced during a study of T cells in localized non-small cell lung cancer. Trimming pared 4 bases from V and 2 bases from J, leaving 9 bases between. The CDR3 is 13 residues long. In germline, CDR1 is KGHSH, CDR2 LQKENI. The protocol was immunoSEQ multiplex PCR, while the TCRdb copy is restricted to in-frame clones and leaves out a portion. The sample holds fewer than 45,000 clones, about nine tenths seen once. The sample was peripheral blood, taken before any cancer treatment. The TCR comes from a female donor older than 55 with stage I squamous cell lung carcinoma. The chain recombines TRBV18 with TRBJ2-7; D remains ambiguous. CDR3 protein: CASSRDPAYEQYF. CDR3 nucleotides: TGTGCCAGCTCACGCGACCCAGCCTACGAGCAGTACTTC. The full variable domain, completed using reference TRBV18 and TRBJ2-7, is NAGVMQNPRHLVRRRGQEARLRCSPMKGHSHVYWYRQLPEEGLKFMVYLQKENIIDESGMPKERFSAEFPKEGPSILRIQQVVRGDSAAYFCASSRDPAYEQYFGPGTRLTVT.